Reported below is one TCR beta chain. The antigen is unknown. V shed 0 bases and J 4 bases; nucleotides not matched to a gene: 5. The CDR3 length is 16 residues. The germline CDR1 and CDR2 sequences are LGHNA and YSLEER. The data derive from a study of molecular identifiers for immune sequencing clone quantification. Study conclusions and caveats: With a barcode shared among identical TCR molecules, highly expanded clone sizes could be underestimated.

TCRdb passed the PCR reads through MiXCR, listing each CDR3 protein once. The repertoire holds a few hundred thousand distinct CDR3 sequences, with roughly 23% as singletons. The chain is built from TRBV4-3 and TRBJ1-2, with TRBD1 matching 10 bases. This receptor was obtained from a human donor in good health. Some libraries in this study had Jurkat cell RNA spiked in. What was sequenced was naive CD8+ T cells from blood, with Jurkat cell RNA spiked in. Subset meaning: FACS-sorted CD8+CD4-CCR7+CD45RA+ naive T cells. The DNA for the CDR3 is TGCGCCAGCAGCCAAGATATTGGGACAGGGGCCTATGGCTACACCTTC. Amino acids: CASSQDIGTGAYGYTF.